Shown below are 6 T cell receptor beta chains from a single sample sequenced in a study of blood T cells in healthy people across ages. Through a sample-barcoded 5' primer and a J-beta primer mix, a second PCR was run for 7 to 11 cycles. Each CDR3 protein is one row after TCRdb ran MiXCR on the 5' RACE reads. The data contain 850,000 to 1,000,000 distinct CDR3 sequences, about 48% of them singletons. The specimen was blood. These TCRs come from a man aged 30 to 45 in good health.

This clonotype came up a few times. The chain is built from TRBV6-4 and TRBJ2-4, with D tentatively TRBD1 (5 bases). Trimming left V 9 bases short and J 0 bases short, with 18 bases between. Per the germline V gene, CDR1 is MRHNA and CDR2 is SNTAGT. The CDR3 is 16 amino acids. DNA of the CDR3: TGTGCCAGTACCTGGGGCAGACCACTAGCCAAAAACATTCAGTACTTC. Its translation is CASTWGRPLAKNIQYF.

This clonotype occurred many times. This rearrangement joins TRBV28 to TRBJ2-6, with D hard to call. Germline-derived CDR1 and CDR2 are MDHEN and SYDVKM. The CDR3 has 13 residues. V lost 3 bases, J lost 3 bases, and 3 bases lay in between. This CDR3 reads CASSFGGANVLTF. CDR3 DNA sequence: TGTGCCAGCAGTTTTGGTGGGGCCAACGTCCTGACTTTC.

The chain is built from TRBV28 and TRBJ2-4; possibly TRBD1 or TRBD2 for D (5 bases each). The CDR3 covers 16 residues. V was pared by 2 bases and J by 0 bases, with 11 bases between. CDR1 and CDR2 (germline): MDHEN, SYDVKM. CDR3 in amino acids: CASSLKGSLAKNIQYF. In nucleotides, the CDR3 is TGTGCCAGCAGTTTAAAGGGGAGCCTAGCCAAAAACATTCAGTACTTC.

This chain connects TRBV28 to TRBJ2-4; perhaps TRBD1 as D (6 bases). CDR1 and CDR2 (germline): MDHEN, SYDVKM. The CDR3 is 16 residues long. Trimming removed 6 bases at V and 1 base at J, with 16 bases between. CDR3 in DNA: TGTGCCAGCAGCCCTGCTTTAAGGGGGGCCAAAAACATTCAGTACTTC. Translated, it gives CASSPALRGAKNIQYF.

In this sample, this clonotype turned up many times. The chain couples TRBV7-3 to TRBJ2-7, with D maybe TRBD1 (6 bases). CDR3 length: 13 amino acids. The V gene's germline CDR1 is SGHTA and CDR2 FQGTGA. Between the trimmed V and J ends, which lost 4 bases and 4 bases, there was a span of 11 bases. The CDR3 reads CASSSLGGYEQYF. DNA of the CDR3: TGTGCCAGCAGCTCCCTAGGGGGATACGAGCAGTACTTC.

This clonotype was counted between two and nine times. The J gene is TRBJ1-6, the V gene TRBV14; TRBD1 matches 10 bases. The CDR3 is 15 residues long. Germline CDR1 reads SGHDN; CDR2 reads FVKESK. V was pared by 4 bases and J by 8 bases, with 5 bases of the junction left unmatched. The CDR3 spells CASSPKGQGDSPLHF. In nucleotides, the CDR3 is TGTGCCAGCAGCCCGAAAGGACAGGGGGATTCACCCCTCCACTTT. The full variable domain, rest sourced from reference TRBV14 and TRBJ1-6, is EAGVTQFPSHSVIEKGQTVTLRCDPISGHDNLYWYRRVMGKEIKFLLHFVKESKQDESGMPNNRFLAERTGGTYSTLKVQPAELEDSGVYFCASSPKGQGDSPLHFGNGTRLTVT.